These 4 T cell receptor beta chains originate from one sample sequenced in a study of cytomegalovirus exposure and HLA in healthy donors (dated by TCRdb to 2015 to 2018). The method was the immunoSEQ multiplex PCR assay. For the multiplex PCR, a mixture combining 60 forward primers for TCR Vbeta segments and 13 reverse primers for TCR Jbeta segments was used. The immuneACCESS repertoire file appears here via TCRdb, limited to in-frame rearrangements. These files lack a portion of the clones; in checked studies, under half of the deficit traces to unresolved V genes, and the cause of the others is not known. This sample has about 84,000 clones in its table, and roughly 63% of those were observed once. The top ten clonotypes cover approximately 15% of the sample. Sequencing was carried out using PBMCs. The receptors shown here come from a woman between 40 and 55 years old in good health and CMV-seropositive.

The rearrangement links TRBV6-4 to TRBJ2-2, with TRBD2 matching 10 bases. Germline CDR1 MRHNA, CDR2 SNTAGT. Trimming at V came to 5 bases and at J to 1 base, leaving 1 base not matched to a gene. There are 15 residues in the CDR3. CDR3 coding DNA: TGTGCCAGCAGTCCTAGCGGGAGGAACACCGGGGAGCTGTTTTTT. It codes for CASSPSGRNTGELFF.

The J gene is TRBJ1-1, the V gene TRBV11-2; weak D call: TRBD1 (6 bases). The CDR3 has 16 amino acids. V shed 5 bases and J shed 0 bases, with 16 bases lying between them. Germline CDR1 reads SGHAT; CDR2 reads FQNNGV. The CDR3 loop is CASSPIRTALNTEAFF. The CDR3 DNA reads as TGTGCCAGCAGCCCTATACGGACAGCTTTGAACACTGAAGCTTTCTTT. Supplemented by reference TRBV11-2 and TRBJ1-1, the full variable domain reads EAGVAQSPRYKIIEKRQSVAFWCNPISGHATLYWYQQILGQGPKLLIQFQNNGVVDDSQLPKDRFSAERLKGVDSTLKIQPAKLEDSAVYLCASSPIRTALNTEAFFGQGTRLTVV.

The chain joins TRBV11-2 to TRBJ1-1; D not certain. Germline V gene data show CDR1 as SGHAT and CDR2 as FQNNGV. The CDR3 runs 14 residues. Trimming removed 2 bases from V and 1 base from J, with 8 bases in between. The CDR3 nucleotides read TGTGCCAGCAGCTTACAGACTAAGAACACTGAAGCTTTCTTT. This codes for CASSLQTKNTEAFF.

The chain is built from TRBV4-3 and TRBJ2-7, with a possible D match to TRBD1 (5 bases). CDR1 is LGHNA and CDR2 is YSLEER in the germline V gene. V was trimmed by 1 base and J by 1 base, leaving 5 bases between them. The CDR3 loop spans 13 amino acids. CDR3 coding DNA: TGCGCCAGCAGCCAAGCAGGGTCCTACGAGCAGTACTTC. Its protein product is CASSQAGSYEQYF.